The 15 T cell receptor beta chains reported below all come from one sample, sequenced in a study of CDR3 diversity in severe acne. A single record per CDR3 protein comes from TCRdb applying MiXCR to the PCR reads. This sample has 79,000 or so distinct CDR3 sequences, with 45% to 55% found just once. The sample was blood. All receptors come from a male donor with severe acne vulgaris.

This chain uses TRBV7-9 with TRBJ1-5, with D possibly TRBD1 on 5 matching bases. V was clipped by 9 bases and J by 6 bases, with 24 bases between them. This CDR3 contains 16 residues. Germline lookup yields CDR1 SEHNR and CDR2 FQNEAQ (reference sequence). The CDR3 nucleotides read TGTGCCAGTAGGACCCATATCCAGGGAGGAGGTCAGCCCCAGCATTTT. Protein product: CASRTHIQGGGQPQHF.

The chain uses TRBV5-1 and TRBJ2-1; TRBD2 aligns across 11 bases. In germline, CDR1 is SGHRS, CDR2 YFSETQ. The CDR3 contains 15 residues. Trimming removed 4 bases from V and 4 bases from J; junction bases left unmatched: 4. DNA of the CDR3: TGCGCCAGCAGCGGGAGGACTAGCGGGTACAATGAGCAGTTCTTC. Amino acids: CASSGRTSGYNEQFF.

Concerning this clonotype itself: A much larger clone lies a single base off, so this may be a read error. The chain combines TRBV6-5 with TRBJ2-3; TRBD1 aligns across 7 bases. Germline CDR1 and CDR2: MNHEY and SVGAGI. The CDR3 covers 13 residues. V was pared by 7 bases and J by 6 bases, with 7 bases of the junction left unmatched. In nucleotides, the CDR3 is TGTGCCAGCACTTTCGACAGGGATGATACGCAGTATTTT. Protein: CASTFDRDDTQYF.

This clonotype was observed a handful of times. This sequence joins TRBV19 and TRBJ2-2, with 8 bases matching TRBD1. The ends lost 5 bases at V and 7 bases at J; junction bases unmatched: 3. Germline V gives CDR1 LNHDA, CDR2 SQIVND (reference sequence). The CDR3 spans 13 residues. The DNA for the CDR3 is TGTGCCAGTAGTGGACAGGGAAGCGGGGAGCTGTTTTTT. It specifies CASSGQGSGELFF.

The chain links TRBV29-1 to TRBJ1-2; a possible D gene is TRBD1 (5 bases). V lost 4 bases and J 6 bases, leaving 15 bases between the germline ends. This CDR3 has 13 residues. Germline-derived CDR1 and CDR2 are SQVTM and ANQGSEA. CDR3 sequence: CSVGGGGRHGYTF. The CDR3 nucleotides read TGCAGCGTTGGTGGGGGGGGTAGACATGGCTACACCTTC.

As concerns this clonotype: The CDR3 end shows no conserved phenylalanine or tryptophan, and so a read error is likely. The DNA is omitted, as the CDR3 cannot be located on it reliably, and the CDR3 follows TCRdb's listing. The chain recombines TRBV25-1 with TRBJ2-3; the DNA was not compared with TRBD2, the D call given in the table. Both ends counted, the CDR3 spans 18 residues. Germline V CDR1 and CDR2: MGHDK, SYGVNS. CDR3 protein: CASSGRGLAGEGTDTQYS.

The chain uses TRBV5-4 and TRBJ2-6; the match to TRBD2 covers 9 bases. Germline loops: CDR1 SGHNT, CDR2 YYREEE (reference sequence). Trimming removed 0 bases from V and 2 bases from J; junction bases left unmatched: 6. CDR3 length equals 18 residues. CDR3 protein: CASSLAWREGPGANVLTF. CDR3 in DNA: TGTGCCAGCAGCTTGGCGTGGCGGGAGGGCCCTGGGGCCAACGTCCTGACTTTC.

In its sample, this clonotype was seen many times. This chain links TRBV6-6 with TRBJ1-2; 9 bases are a match to TRBD1. V shed 6 bases, J shed 6 bases, and the junction held 5 bases outside the gene matches. Germline CDR1 is MNHNY and CDR2 is SVGAGI (reference sequence). This CDR3 comprises 13 residues. CDR3 amino acids: CASRPGTGNGYTF. The CDR3 nucleotides read TGTGCCAGCAGACCCGGGACAGGGAATGGCTACACCTTC.

V usage is TRBV12-3 or TRBV12-4 and J usage is TRBJ2-3, with TRBD2 matching over 14 bases. The junction had 6 bases not matched to a gene; V was cut back by 5 bases and J by 2 bases. The length of the CDR3 is 17 residues. The CDR3 sequence is CASSDGTSGGFTDTQYF. The CDR3 DNA reads TGTGCCAGCAGTGACGGGACTAGCGGGGGATTCACAGATACGCAGTATTTT.

The chain joins TRBV12-3 or TRBV12-4 to TRBJ1-1; the match to TRBD1 covers 8 bases. The length of the CDR3 is 16 residues. After removal of 6 bases from V and 4 bases from J, the junction contained 13 bases not matched to a gene. The chain's CDR3 is CASRRGYRGRGTEAFF. The CDR3 DNA sequence: TGTGCCAGCAGGAGGGGTTACAGGGGGAGGGGCACTGAAGCTTTCTTT.

There are many counts of this clonotype. The V and J genes are TRBV5-1 and TRBJ2-7; unclear D gene. The V gene lost 4 bases and the J gene lost 2 bases, with 13 bases spanning the gap. CDR1 and CDR2 (germline): SGHRS, YFSETQ. The CDR3 is 14 residues long. The CDR3, as DNA: TGCGCCAGCAGCGAACGCTGGCAGCCCTACGAGCAGTACTTC. Protein product: CASSERWQPYEQYF.

This clonotype occurred a few times. Compared with germline, one end of the junction differs, possibly owing to a read error. For the CDR3, the DNA is TGCAGCGCTAGGCGAGGGAATCTAATGAACACTGAAGCTTTCTTT. Translation: CSARRGNLMNTEAFF. The gene calls are TRBV20-1 and TRBJ1-1; no reliable D call. CDR1 is DFQATT, CDR2 SNEGSKA, per germline (reference sequence). The CDR3 extends over 15 amino acids.

This clonotype appeared a few times. Germline and junction disagree at one end, which may indicate a read error. This chain connects TRBV7-2 to TRBJ2-1; no clear D gene. Germline V CDR1 and CDR2: SGHTA, FQGNSA. This CDR3 region has 13 residues. CDR3 residues: CVPAIAPYNEQFF. CDR3 in DNA: TGTGTTCCAGCAATAGCCCCCTACAACGAGCAGTTCTTC.

In its sample, this clonotype was seen a few times. The germline gene is not matched at one end of the junction; a read error may be the cause. V is TRBV12-5 and J is TRBJ1-1; unclear D gene. The CDR3 loop spans 11 amino acids. The V gene's germline CDR1 is LGHNT and CDR2 FRNRAP. The CDR3 coding sequence is TGTGCCAGCAGACAAGGCACTGAGGCTTTCTTT. Translation gives CASRQGTEAFF.

This clonotype has ten or more counts. Here the CDR3 DNA reads TGTGCCAGTAAGGCAGGAGAAGCTTTCTTT. This gives the protein CASKAGEAFF. The chain uses TRBV19 and TRBJ1-1; D uncertain. This CDR3 spans 10 amino acids. CDR1 LNHDA and CDR2 SQIVND come from the germline V gene (reference sequence). V lost 7 bases, J lost 8 bases, and 8 bases lay in between.